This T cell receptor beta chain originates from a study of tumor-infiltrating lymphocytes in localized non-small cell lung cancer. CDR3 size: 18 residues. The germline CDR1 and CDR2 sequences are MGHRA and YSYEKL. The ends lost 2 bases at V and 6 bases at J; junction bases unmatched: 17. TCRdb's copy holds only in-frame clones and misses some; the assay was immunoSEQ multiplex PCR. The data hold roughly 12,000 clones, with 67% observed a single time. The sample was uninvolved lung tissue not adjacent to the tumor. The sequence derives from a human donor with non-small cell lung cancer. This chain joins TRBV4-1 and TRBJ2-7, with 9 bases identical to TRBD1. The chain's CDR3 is CASSQFLGTGLFPLEQYF. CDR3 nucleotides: TGCGCCAGCAGCCAATTCTTGGGGACAGGGCTTTTTCCTCTCGAGCAGTACTTC.